The clone carrying this TCR beta chain was seen more than once but under ten times. This CDR3 has 15 residues. The V and J ends lost 5 bases and 2 bases respectively, with 12 bases between them. Germline V gene data show CDR1 as KGHSH and CDR2 as LQKENI. TCRdb re-called the RT-PCR reads with MiXCR, one entry per CDR3 protein. The sample has about a million distinct CDR3 sequences, more than 15% seen once. The data stem from a study of patients and donors after allogeneic stem cell transplantation. The chain uses TRBV18 and TRBJ2-2; D is uncertain. This sequence was found in a human donor who was either an allogeneic HSCT recipient or a stem cell or donor lymphocyte infusion donor (not recorded which). It is not recorded whose cells these are; they may come from a transplant donor. The sequencing sample was made of blood, either unsorted or a sorted T cell fraction (not recorded which). CDR3 sequence: CASSTLQRNTGELFF. In DNA, the CDR3 is TGTGCCAGCTCAACCCTTCAAAGAAACACCGGGGAGCTGTTTTTT.